This is a list of T cell receptor beta chains from one sample in a study of prognosis after radiotherapy for stage I lung cancer. One entry per CDR3 protein, called by TCRdb with MiXCR from the multiplex PCR reads. The data contain approximately 25,000 distinct CDR3 sequences, approximately 38% of them seen just once; the ten biggest clones take up 25% to 35%. Source: PBMCs, taken before or after stereotactic body radiation therapy (not recorded which). These receptor sequences come from a donor of 50 years or more with non-small cell lung cancer. The conserved cysteine and the conserved F or W are not part of the CDR3 here. A clone size is listed for some rows: how often the clone was seen (once, few, many), or a class if it is expanded.

j_call v_call clone_size cdr3_aa
TRBJ2-6 TRBV20-1 - SARGTGANVLT
TRBJ2-3 TRBV28 many ASTSPFGISMGTDTQY
TRBJ2-1 TRBV7-8 - ASSLVANEQF
TRBJ2-6 TRBV11-2 many ASSPQSTATSGANVLT
TRBJ1-5 TRBV20-1 many SASGADQPQH
TRBJ2-7 TRBV10-3 - ATCAASEVEQY
TRBJ2-7 TRBV6-1 - ASNPSGRGEQY
TRBJ1-4 TRBV30 - AWTGTGSEKLF
TRBJ2-1 TRBV9 many ASSEQGVDNEQF
TRBJ2-3 TRBV7-9 many ASIPGTDFTDTQY
TRBJ1-1 TRBV2 - ASSLGGRPNTEAF
TRBJ1-2 TRBV6-2/TRBV6-3 - AITTRVATGGLPYGYT
TRBJ1-1 TRBV27 - ASSLSFGTDWGTF
TRBJ2-1 TRBV4-2 many ASSRISGASSGNEQF
TRBJ2-1 TRBV11-3 many ASTPTLQGAREQF
TRBJ1-2 TRBV10-3 many AISESEARGDYGYT
TRBJ1-2 TRBV19 - ASREDRGTGGYT
TRBJ2-1 TRBV5-4 few ASSLGPVEQF
TRBJ2-2 TRBV6-8 medium-sized ASLDSNTGELF
TRBJ1-2 TRBV7-9 many ASSLTGPAATYGYT
TRBJ2-7 TRBV27 many ASSLSLWTTSYEQY
TRBJ1-1 TRBV6-5 many ASSFMGSGAEAF
TRBJ2-5 TRBV7-9 - ASSSRRETQY
TRBJ1-5 TRBV19 many ATTRGAGQPQH
TRBJ2-3 TRBV2 - ASLDPDENTDTQY
TRBJ1-1 TRBV7-6 many ASSLGVAESEAF
TRBJ1-1 TRBV6-2/TRBV6-3 many ASGLHLQGSAAF
TRBJ1-2 TRBV5-1 many ASREGIHYGYT